Sequencing of this T cell receptor beta chain was carried out in a study of T cell responses to AZD1222 COVID-19 vaccine. On the study more broadly: Analysis merged second doses at about 4 or about 12 weeks. Points from the study as a whole: Donors skewed white British and female; clonal diversity was possibly underestimated. Across the whole spike, CD4 TCRs peaked at regions 160-218 and 743-854. Variant regions that are unmutated are reportedly the target of nearly half of spike-specific TCRs.

A remark on this clone: Its cognate antigen is unknown.

This CDR3 is 16 amino acids long. Trimming took 5 bases from V and 0 from J; bases not matched to a gene: 6. Germline CDR1 reads MDHEN; CDR2 reads SYDVKM. The protocol was immunoSEQ multiplex PCR, while the TCRdb copy is restricted to in-frame clones and leaves out a portion. This sample has 110,000 to 150,000 clones, with 85% to 90% found just once. The TCR originated in an adult in good health. Sequenced material: peripheral blood, taken on day 0 of AZD1222 vaccination. V gene TRBV28 combines with J gene TRBJ2-5; TRBD2 agrees at 10 bases. The CDR3 region has the DNA TGTGCCAGCAGTACTCTAGCGGGAGAGTACCAAGAGACCCAGTACTTC. Protein: CASSTLAGEYQETQYF.